This note documents a single TCR beta chain sequence. Its antigen is not identified. This sample stems from a study of T cells in Graves' hyperthyroidism and ophthalmopathy. Study-wide context: Blood was drawn when the patient was first diagnosed and still untreated. Study conclusions and caveats: Clonotypes that were expanded in thyroid above 0.001 mostly appeared in blood too.

TCR beta CDR3 region amplification was performed from RNA transcripts. TCR CDR3 regions were first amplified by RT-PCR with HTBI primers. TCRdb called the multiplex PCR reads again in MiXCR, with one record for every CDR3 protein. The sample lists about 710,000 distinct CDR3 sequences; around 15% were seen once. Graves' hyperthyroidism without ophthalmopathy progression within 18 months was termed stable. Patients between 18 and 65 years old had hyperthyroidism, newly diagnosed and lasting under 2 months. The CDR3 has 18 residues. The germline V gene has CDR1 SGHTA and CDR2 FQGNSA. The ends were cut back, 3 bases at V and 3 bases at J, with 23 bases in the middle.

The receptor comes from a man aged 18 to 30 with Graves' hyperthyroidism. This sequence joins TRBV7-2 and TRBJ1-1; a weak D match, TRBD1 (6 bases). Sequences were obtained from blood. CDR3 residues: CASSFIGGGGWVDTEAFF. DNA for the CDR3: TGTGCCAGCAGCTTTATCGGGGGGGGGGGCTGGGTGGACACTGAAGCTTTCTTT.